This record covers a single T cell receptor beta chain. Its antigen is not yet known. It has no much larger one-base neighbor in the sample; base qualities were not kept. The data belong to a study of T-cell reconstitution after alpha-beta-depleted transplantation in children (dated by TCRdb to 2015 to 2016). Study-level background: Using TCR repertoire profiling, the study quantitatively followed how T-cell immune reconstitution unfolded in children after TCRalphabeta/CD19-depleted allogeneic hematopoietic cell transplantation.

V lost 3 bases and J lost 14 bases; the stretch between them is 12 bases long. Taken from cysteine to phenylalanine, the CDR3 has 11 residues. Left in the record is the CDR3 DNA by itself, 33 bases read in frame from the first base. Here is what the overall study found, with its caveats: Apparently early alphabetaT-cell count recovery about two months after transplant reportedly relied on only several hundred rapidly expanded clones derived from non-depleted graft cells. Over the following months the frequencies of hyperexpanded clones went down, and after one year T-cell counts and TCRbeta diversity were mostly credited to newly produced T cells. In some patients, high TCRbeta diversity at day 60 was attributed to recipient T cells and intrathymic progenitors that had survived conditioning.

The library was made by PCR. Sequencer: Illumina HiSeq 2500. TCR libraries were prepared with molecular barcoding, using unique molecular identifiers to normalize TCRbeta repertoire quantification. Through fastp at Q25 and MiXCR, TCRdb rebuilt clones from the public reads, retaining in-frame beta chains. CDR3 protein sequences are deduplicated, and each keeps its most common genes and DNA. For this sample the table gives 900,000 or so distinct CDR3 sequences, of which under 20% were detected only once. The ten most abundant clones make up about 4.6% of the sample. Reading the label with the study, this specimen's treatment or condition is: allogeneic hematopoietic cell transplantation with graft depleted of TCRalphabeta T cells and CD19 B cells. Transplant recipients were children who received TCRalphabeta/CD19-depleted allogeneic hematopoietic cell grafts.

The clonotype originates from a male patient aged 10-17 years who had a stem cell transplant for acute lymphoblastic leukemia, so the T cells may come from the graft donor. The material sequenced was PBMCs, mostly from graft donor cells, taken 360 days after TCRalphabeta/CD19-depleted stem cell transplant. This receptor chain uses TRBV12-3 or TRBV12-4 and TRBJ2-3; tentative D gene TRBD1, with 6 bases matching. The DNA sequence is given as TGTGCCAGCAGTTTGGGCCCCAGGGGGTATTTT. This translates into CASSLGPRGYF.